What follows is one TCR beta chain and its context. As yet, its antigen is unknown. The CDR3 spans 14 residues. The germline gives CDR1 SGHTA, CDR2 FQGNSA. V shed 5 bases and J shed 4 bases, with 14 bases lying between them. The data were taken from a study of T cell repertoires in cytomegalovirus infection. Overall study: Evidence of both CMV infection and a matching HLA type came from public TCR beta signatures. Overall study results and limits: Clonotype analysis showed dominance of the ex vivo response by HLA-C-restricted CMV-specific TCR beta clonotypes. CMV carriers having the relevant HLA were flagged by cumulative public TCR beta family frequency.

TCRdb re-analysed the reads in MiXCR, keeping a single row per CDR3 protein. The profile covers 350,000 to 550,000 distinct CDR3 sequences, with 25% to 40% appearing a single time and around 15% taken by the ten largest. The sequencing input was PBMCs. The sequence was obtained from a human donor in good health (CMV status not recorded). Some clones in this sample may be carry-over from other donors' samples. V gene TRBV7-2 combines with J gene TRBJ1-1; possible D gene TRBD1, 5 bases. CDR3 sequence: CASSAGLQGTEAFF. For the CDR3, the DNA is TGTGCCAGCAGCGCAGGGTTGCAGGGCACTGAAGCTTTCTTT.